This TCR beta chain was obtained from a study of shared clonotypes between healthy human individuals. Turning to this clone: The target antigen is unknown.

Clones were sequenced by immunoSEQ multiplex PCR, and TCRdb holds only the in-frame ones, with some missing. This table holds about 2.2 million clones, 80% to 95% found once. Naive CD8 cells lacked CD45RO and underwent positive selection for CCR7, leaving out terminally differentiated effector memory CD45RA+ cells. Broader study findings: Generally, naive subsets (rather than memory subsets) showed larger estimated richness.

The V gene's germline CDR1 is MGHRA and CDR2 YSYEKL. Trimming took off 1 base at V and 4 bases at J, with 11 bases between the two ends. The CDR3 is 14 amino acids. The chain has TRBV4-1 and TRBJ2-7; tentatively, D is TRBD2 (6 bases). The specimen sequenced was naive CD8+ T cells from PBMCs. The receptor was isolated from a man between 18 and 29 years old in good health. Some clones in this sample may be carry-over from other donors' samples. The CDR3 sequence is CASSQVEGAYEQYF. The CDR3 bases are TGCGCCAGCAGCCAAGTGGAGGGCGCGTACGAGCAGTACTTC.